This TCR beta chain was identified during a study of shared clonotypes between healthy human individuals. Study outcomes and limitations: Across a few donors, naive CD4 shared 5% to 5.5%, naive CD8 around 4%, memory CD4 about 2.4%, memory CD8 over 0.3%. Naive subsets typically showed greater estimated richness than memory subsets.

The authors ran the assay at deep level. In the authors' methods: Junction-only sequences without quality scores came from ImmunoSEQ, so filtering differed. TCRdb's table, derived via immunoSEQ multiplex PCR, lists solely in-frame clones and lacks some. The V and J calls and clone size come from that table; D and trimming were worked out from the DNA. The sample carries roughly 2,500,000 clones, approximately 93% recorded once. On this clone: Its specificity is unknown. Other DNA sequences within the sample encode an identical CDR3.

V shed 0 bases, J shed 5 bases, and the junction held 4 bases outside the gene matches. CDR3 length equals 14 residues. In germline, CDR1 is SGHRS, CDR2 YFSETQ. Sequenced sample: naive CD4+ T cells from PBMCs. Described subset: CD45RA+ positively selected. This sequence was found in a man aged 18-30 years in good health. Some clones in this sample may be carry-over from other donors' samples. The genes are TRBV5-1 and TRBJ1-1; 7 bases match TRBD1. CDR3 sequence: CASSLAAGGTEAFF. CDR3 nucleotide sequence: TGCGCCAGCAGCTTGGCGGCAGGGGGAACTGAAGCTTTCTTT.